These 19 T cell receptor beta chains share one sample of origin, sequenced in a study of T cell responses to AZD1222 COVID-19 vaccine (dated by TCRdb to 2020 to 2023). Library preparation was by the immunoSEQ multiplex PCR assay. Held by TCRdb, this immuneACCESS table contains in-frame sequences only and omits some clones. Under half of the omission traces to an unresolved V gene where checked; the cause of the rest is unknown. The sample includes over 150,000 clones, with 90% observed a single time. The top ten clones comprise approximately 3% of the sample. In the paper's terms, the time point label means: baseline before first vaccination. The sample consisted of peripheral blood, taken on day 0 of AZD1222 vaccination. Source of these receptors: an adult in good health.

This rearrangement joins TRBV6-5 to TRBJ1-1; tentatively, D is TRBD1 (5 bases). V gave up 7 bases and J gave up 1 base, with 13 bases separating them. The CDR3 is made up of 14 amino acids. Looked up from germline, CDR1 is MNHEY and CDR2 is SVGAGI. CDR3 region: CASKTGDSNTEAFF. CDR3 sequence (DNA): TGTGCCAGCAAAACGGGGGACTCGAACACTGAAGCTTTCTTT.

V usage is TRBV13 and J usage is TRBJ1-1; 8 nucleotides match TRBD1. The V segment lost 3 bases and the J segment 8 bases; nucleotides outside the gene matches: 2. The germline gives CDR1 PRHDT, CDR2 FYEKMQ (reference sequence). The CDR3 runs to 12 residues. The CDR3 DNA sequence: TGTGCCAGCAGCTTCGGACAGGGAGAAGCTTTCTTT. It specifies CASSFGQGEAFF.

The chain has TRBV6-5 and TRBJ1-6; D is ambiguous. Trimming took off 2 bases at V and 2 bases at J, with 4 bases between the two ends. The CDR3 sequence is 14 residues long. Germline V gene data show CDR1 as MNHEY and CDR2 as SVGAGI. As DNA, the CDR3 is TGTGCCAGCAGTTACCAGGCCTATAATTCACCCCTCCACTTT. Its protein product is CASSYQAYNSPLHF.

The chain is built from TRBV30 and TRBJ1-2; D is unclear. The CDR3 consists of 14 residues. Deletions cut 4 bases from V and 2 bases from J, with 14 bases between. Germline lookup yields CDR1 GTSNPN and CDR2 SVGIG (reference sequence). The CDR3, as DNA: TGTGCCTGGACCCCGGGGTTTGGGAACTATGGCTACACCTTC. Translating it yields CAWTPGFGNYGYTF. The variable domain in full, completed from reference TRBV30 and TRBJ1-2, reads SQTIHQWPATLVQPVGSPLSLECTVEGTSNPNLYWYRQAAGRGLQLLFYSVGIGQISSEVPQNLSASRPQDRQFILSSKKLLLSDSGFYLCAWTPGFGNYGYTFGSGTRLTVV.

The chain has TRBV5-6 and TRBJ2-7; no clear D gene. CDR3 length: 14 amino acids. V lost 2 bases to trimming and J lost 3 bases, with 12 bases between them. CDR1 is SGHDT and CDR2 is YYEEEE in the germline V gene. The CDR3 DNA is TGTGCCAGCAGCTTAATTTCAGGTCTCTACGAGCAGTACTTC. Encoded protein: CASSLISGLYEQYF.

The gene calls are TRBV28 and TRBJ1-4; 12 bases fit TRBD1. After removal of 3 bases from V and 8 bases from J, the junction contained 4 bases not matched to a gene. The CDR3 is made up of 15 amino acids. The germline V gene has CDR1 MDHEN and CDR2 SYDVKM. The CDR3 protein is CASSLPGTGGEKLFF. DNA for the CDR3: TGTGCCAGCAGTTTGCCCGGGACAGGGGGCGAAAAACTGTTTTTT. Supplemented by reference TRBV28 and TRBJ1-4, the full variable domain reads DVKVTQSSRYLVKRTGEKVFLECVQDMDHENMFWYRQDPGLGLRLIYFSYDVKMKEKGDIPEGYSVSREKKERFSLILESASTNQTSMYLCASSLPGTGGEKLFFGSGTQLSVL.

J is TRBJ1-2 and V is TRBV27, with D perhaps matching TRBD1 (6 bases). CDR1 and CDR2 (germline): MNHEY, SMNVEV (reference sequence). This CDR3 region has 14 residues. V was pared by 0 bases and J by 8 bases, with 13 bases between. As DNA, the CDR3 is TGTGCCAGCAGTTTATCAGCTGGGGGGCGGGGCTACACCTTC. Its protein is CASSLSAGGRGYTF.

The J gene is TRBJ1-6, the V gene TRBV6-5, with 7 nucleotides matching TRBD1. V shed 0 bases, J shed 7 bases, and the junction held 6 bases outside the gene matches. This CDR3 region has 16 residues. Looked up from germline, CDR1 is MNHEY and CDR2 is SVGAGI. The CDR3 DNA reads TGTGCCAGCAGTTACTCAAAGGGGGCCTCGAATTCACCCCTCCACTTT. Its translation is CASSYSKGASNSPLHF.

The CDR3 DNA is TGCGCCAGCAGCCAAGAACCAGGGGGGCATGGCTACACCTTC. This translates into CASSQEPGGHGYTF. The rearrangement uses TRBV4-1 and TRBJ1-2; 7 bases align to TRBD1. This CDR3 comprises 14 residues. The V gene's germline CDR1 is MGHRA and CDR2 YSYEKL. Germline trimming cut 0 bases from V and 6 bases from J; bases unmatched to any gene: 4.

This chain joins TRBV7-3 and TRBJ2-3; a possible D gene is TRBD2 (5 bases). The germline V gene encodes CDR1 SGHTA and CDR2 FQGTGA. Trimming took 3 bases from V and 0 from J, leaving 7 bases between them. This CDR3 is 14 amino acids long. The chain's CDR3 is CASSFEGSTDTQYF. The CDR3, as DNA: TGTGCCAGCAGCTTCGAGGGAAGCACAGATACGCAGTATTTT. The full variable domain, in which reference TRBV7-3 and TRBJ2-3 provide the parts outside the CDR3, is GAGVSQTPSNKVTEKGKYVELRCDPISGHTALYWYRQSLGQGPEFLIYFQGTGAADDSGLPNDRFFAVRPEGSVSTLKIQRTERGDSAVYLCASSFEGSTDTQYFGPGTRLTVL.

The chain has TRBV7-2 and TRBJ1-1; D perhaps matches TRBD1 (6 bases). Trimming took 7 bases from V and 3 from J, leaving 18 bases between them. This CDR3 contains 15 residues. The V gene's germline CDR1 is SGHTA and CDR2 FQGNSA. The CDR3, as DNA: TGTGCCAGCACCCCAGTTGGGGGCCGGGACACTGAAGCTTTCTTT. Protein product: CASTPVGGRDTEAFF. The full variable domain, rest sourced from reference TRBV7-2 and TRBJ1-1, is GAGVSQSPSNKVTEKGKDVELRCDPISGHTALYWYRQSLGQGLEFLIYFQGNSAPDKSGLPSDRFSAERTGGSVSTLTIQRTQQEDSAVYLCASTPVGGRDTEAFFGQGTRLTVV.

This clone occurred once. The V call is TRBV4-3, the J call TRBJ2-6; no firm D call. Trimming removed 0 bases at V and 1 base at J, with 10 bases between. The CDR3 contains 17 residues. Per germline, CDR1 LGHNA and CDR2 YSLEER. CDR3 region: CASSQDRLPSGANVLTF. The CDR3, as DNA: TGCGCCAGCAGCCAAGATCGGCTCCCTTCTGGGGCCAACGTCCTGACTTTC.

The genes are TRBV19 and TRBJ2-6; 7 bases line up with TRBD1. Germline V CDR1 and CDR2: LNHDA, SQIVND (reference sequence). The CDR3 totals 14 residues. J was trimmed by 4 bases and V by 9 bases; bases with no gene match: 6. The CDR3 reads CASRDRVGANVLTF. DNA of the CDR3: TGTGCCAGCCGAGACAGGGTCGGGGCCAACGTCCTGACTTTC.

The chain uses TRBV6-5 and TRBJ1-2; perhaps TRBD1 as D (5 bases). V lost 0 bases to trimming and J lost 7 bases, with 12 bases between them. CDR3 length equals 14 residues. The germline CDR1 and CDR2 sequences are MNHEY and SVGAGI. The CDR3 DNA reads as TGTGCCAGCAGTTACTCGATACAGGCTGGTGGCTACACCTTC. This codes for CASSYSIQAGGYTF.

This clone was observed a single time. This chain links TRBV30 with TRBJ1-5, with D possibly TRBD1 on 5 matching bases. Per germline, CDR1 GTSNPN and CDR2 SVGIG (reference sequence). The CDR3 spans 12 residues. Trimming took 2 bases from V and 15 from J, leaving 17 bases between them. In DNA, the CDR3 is TGTGCCTGGAGTCCTAGATCAGGGCCGCGGCATTTT. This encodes CAWSPRSGPRHF.

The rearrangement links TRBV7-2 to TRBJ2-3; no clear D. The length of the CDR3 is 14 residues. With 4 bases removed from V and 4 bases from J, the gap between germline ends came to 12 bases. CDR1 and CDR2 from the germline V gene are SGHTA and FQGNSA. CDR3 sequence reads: CASSSLATADTQYF. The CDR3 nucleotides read TGTGCCAGCAGCTCCCTCGCCACGGCAGATACGCAGTATTTT. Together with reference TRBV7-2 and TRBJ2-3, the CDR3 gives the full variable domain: GAGVSQSPSNKVTEKGKDVELRCDPISGHTALYWYRQSLGQGLEFLIYFQGNSAPDKSGLPSDRFSAERTGGSVSTLTIQRTQQEDSAVYLCASSSLATADTQYFGPGTRLTVL.

The CDR3 DNA reads as TGTGCCAGCAGCTTATCCGGGGGAAGCACTGAAGCTTTCTTT. As protein: CASSLSGGSTEAFF. The chain is built from TRBV7-8 and TRBJ1-1, with D possibly TRBD1 on 5 matching bases. Germline CDR1 and CDR2: SGHVS and FQNEAQ. The CDR3 spans 14 residues. Trimming pared 2 bases from V and 4 bases from J, leaving 11 bases between. Supplemented by reference TRBV7-8 and TRBJ1-1, the full variable domain reads GAGVSQSPRYKVAKRGQDVALRCDPISGHVSLFWYQQALGQGPEFLTYFQNEAQLDKSGLPSDRFFAERPEGSVSTLKIQRTQQEDSAVYLCASSLSGGSTEAFFGQGTRLTVV.

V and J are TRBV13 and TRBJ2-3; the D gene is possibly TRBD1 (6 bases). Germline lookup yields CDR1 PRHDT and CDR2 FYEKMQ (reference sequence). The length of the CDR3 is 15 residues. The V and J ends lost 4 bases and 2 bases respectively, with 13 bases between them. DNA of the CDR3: TGTGCCAGCAGCTCCCAGACAGGATTCACAGATACGCAGTATTTT. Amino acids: CASSSQTGFTDTQYF. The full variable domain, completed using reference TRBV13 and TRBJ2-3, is AAGVIQSPRHLIKEKRETATLKCYPIPRHDTVYWYQQGPGQDPQFLISFYEKMQSDKGSIPDRFSAQQFSDYHSELNMSSLELGDSALYFCASSSQTGFTDTQYFGPGTRLTVL.

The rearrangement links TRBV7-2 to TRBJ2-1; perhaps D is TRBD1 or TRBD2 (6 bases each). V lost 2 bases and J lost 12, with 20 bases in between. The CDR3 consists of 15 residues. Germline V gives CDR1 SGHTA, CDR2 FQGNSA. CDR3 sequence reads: CASSLSPGASWGQFF. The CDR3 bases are TGTGCCAGCAGCTTATCGCCGGGGGCTAGTTGGGGGCAGTTCTTC.